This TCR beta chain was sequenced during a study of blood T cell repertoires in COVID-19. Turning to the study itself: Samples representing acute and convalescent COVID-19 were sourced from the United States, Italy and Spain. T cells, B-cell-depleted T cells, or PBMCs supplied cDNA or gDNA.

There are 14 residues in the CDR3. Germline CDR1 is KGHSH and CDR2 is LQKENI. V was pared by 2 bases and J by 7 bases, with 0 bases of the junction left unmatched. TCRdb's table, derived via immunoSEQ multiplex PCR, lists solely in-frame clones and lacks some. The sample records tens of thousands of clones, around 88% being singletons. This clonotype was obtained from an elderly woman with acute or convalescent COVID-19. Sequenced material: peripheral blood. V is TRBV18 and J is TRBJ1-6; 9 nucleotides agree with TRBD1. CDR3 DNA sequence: TGTGCCAGCTCACCAGACAGGGGGAATTCACCCCTCCACTTT. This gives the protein CASSPDRGNSPLHF.